This TCR beta chain was sequenced in a study of vaccination and CD4 T cells after COVID-19. The treatment denotes: approximately 11-day PBMC culture with coronavirus spike peptide pools or control peptides (ViraFEST assay). The collection of CD4+ T cells from the unexposed donor took place before the COVID-19 pandemic (2011-2018). With the Oncomine TCR Beta short-read assay, DNA from cultured CD4+ T cells was sequenced. TCRdb used MiXCR to reprocess the PCR reads, holding one entry per CDR3 protein. Altogether about 8,000 distinct CDR3 sequences are present, about 36% being singletons, with the ten largest covering about 28%. Germline V gene sequence: CDR1 SGHVS, CDR2 FQNEAQ. The CDR3 consists of 15 residues. The J segment lost 9 bases and the V segment lost 5 bases, leaving 10 bases of the junction unmatched. This clonotype was detected only a few times. Antigen specificity is unknown.

Sequences were obtained from CD4+ T cells from blood, cultured in vitro. This chain links TRBV7-8 with TRBJ1-6; 7 bases are shared with TRBD1. The receptor was isolated from a human donor in good health. The CDR3 coding sequence is TGTGCCAGCAGCCCCCAACAGGGGAGCCTTTCACCCCTCCACTTT. Translating gives CASSPQQGSLSPLHF. The full variable domain, completed using reference TRBV7-8 and TRBJ1-6, is GAGVSQSPRYKVAKRGQDVALRCDPISGHVSLFWYQQALGQGPEFLTYFQNEAQLDKSGLPSDRFFAERPEGSVSTLKIQRTQQEDSAVYLCASSPQQGSLSPLHFGNGTRLTVT.